The source of this T cell receptor (beta chain) is a study of blood T cell repertoires in COVID-19. Across the study: Some COVID-19 samples were acute and others convalescent; all came from the United States, Italy and Spain. PBMCs, B-cell-depleted T cells, or T cells provided the cDNA or gDNA that made up the material.

Authors' data handling: Amplified reference gene primers provided the basis for estimating nucleated cell counts. The repertoire was sequenced with immunoSEQ multiplex PCR; TCRdb's copy has only in-frame clones and lacks some. The D gene and trimming were derived from the DNA, and the V and J assignments and clone size from that table. The sample includes about 190,000 clones, 82% of them seen just once. The germline V gene encodes CDR1 SGHRS and CDR2 YFSETQ. This CDR3 is built from 15 residues. J gave up 5 bases and V 0 bases, and 6 bases lay outside the gene matches. Individuals aged about 18 to 89 years were recruited from some 26 US areas.

The TCR originated in a woman aged 55-69 years with acute COVID-19. Sequenced: PBMCs or T cells enriched from blood (not recorded which). The chain employs TRBV5-1 and TRBJ2-5; 8 nucleotides match TRBD2. This chain's CDR3 is CASSLDGRGAETQYF. The CDR3 region has the DNA TGCGCCAGCAGCTTGGACGGGCGGGGGGCGGAGACCCAGTACTTC.